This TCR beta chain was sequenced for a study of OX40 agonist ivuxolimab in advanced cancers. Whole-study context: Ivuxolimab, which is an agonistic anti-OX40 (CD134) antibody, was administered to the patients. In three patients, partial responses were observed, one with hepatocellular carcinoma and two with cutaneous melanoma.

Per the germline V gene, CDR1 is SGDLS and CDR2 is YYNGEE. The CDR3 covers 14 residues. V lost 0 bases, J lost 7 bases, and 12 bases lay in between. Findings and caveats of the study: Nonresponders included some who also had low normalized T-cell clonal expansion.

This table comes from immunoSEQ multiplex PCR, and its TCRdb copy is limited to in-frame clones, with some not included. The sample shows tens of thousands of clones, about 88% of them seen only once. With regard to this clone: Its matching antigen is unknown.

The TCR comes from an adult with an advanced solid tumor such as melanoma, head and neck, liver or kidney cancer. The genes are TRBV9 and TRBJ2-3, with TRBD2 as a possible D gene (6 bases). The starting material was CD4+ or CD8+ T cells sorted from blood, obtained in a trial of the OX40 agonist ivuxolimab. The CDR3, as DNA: TGTGCCAGCAGCGTAGGTAGTGGGGGGAATACGCAGTATTTT. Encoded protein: CASSVGSGGNTQYF.